This TCR beta chain was obtained from a study of T cell changes during pregnancy in multiple sclerosis. Profiling relied on immunoSEQ multiplex PCR, and the TCRdb table lists in-frame clones only, not all of them. In the table there are under 55,000 clones, more than 75% of which are singletons. The CDR3 totals 16 residues. Germline CDR1 GTSNPN, CDR2 SVGIG (reference sequence). J lost 7 bases, V lost 1 base, and 9 bases had no gene match. This sequence was found in a female donor with multiple sclerosis, enrolled in a pregnancy study. The chain joins TRBV30 to TRBJ1-4; 10 nucleotides line up with TRBD1. Sequences were obtained from PBMCs (not recorded whether the cells were cultured). The CDR3 DNA reads TGTGCCTGGAGTGGTTTGACAGGGGGCCTTGTTGAAAAACTGTTTTTT. The encoded protein is CAWSGLTGGLVEKLFF.